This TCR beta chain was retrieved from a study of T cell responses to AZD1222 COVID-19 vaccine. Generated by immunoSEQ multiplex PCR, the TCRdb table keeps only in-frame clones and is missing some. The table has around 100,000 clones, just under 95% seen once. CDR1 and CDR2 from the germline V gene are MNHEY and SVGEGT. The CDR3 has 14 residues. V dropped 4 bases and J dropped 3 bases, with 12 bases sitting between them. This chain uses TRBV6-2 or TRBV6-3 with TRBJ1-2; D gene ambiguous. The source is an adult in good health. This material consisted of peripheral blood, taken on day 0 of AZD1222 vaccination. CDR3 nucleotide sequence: TGTGCCAGCAGTTCAGTAGGGAGTGACTATGGCTACACCTTC. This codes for CASSSVGSDYGYTF.